The clone carrying this T cell receptor beta chain qualifies as medium-sized. Antigen: not known. The entry originates in a study of T and B cells in COVID-19 patients. Study summary: Most recovered patients had mild to moderate COVID-19 treated as outpatients. Notes on the study in general: Patients with COVID-19 reportedly showed strongly skewed T cell receptor beta variable and joining gene usage. At recovery TRB diversity and richness exceeded healthy donors, after highly clonal active COVID-19 repertoires.

TRB rearrangements were amplified by multiplex PCR with BIOMED2 TRB-A/B primers. Using its own MiXCR run on the multiplex PCR reads, TCRdb lists one record per CDR3 protein. The data hold approximately 10,000 distinct CDR3 sequences, with under 35% observed a single time. This CDR3 contains 14 residues. Trimming removed 4 bases from V and 2 bases from J, with 10 bases in between. Germline lookup yields CDR1 MNHEY and CDR2 SVGAGI. Each TRB amplification used 250-500 ng of genomic DNA from blood. The sample consisted of blood. The clonotype was recovered from a human donor who had recovered from COVID-19. V is TRBV6-5 and J is TRBJ2-3, with a weak D call TRBD1 (5 bases). Here the CDR3 reads CASSSQGATDTQYF. Here the CDR3 DNA reads TGTGCCAGCAGTTCGCAGGGCGCCACAGATACGCAGTATTTT.